The 9 T cell receptor beta chains given below trace back to one sample, sequenced in a study of CD8 T cells in ankylosing spondylitis. TCRdb reanalysed the 5' RACE reads using MiXCR and keeps one entry per CDR3 protein. The sample carries roughly 280,000 distinct CDR3 sequences, around 19% recorded once. The sample was blood, either unsorted or a sorted T cell fraction (not recorded which). Source of these receptors: a male donor with ankylosing spondylitis or in good health (not recorded which).

V is TRBV20-1 and J is TRBJ1-4; D call uncertain. CDR1 and CDR2 from the germline V gene are DFQATT and SNEGSKA (reference sequence). V was trimmed by 4 bases and J by 8 bases, leaving 17 bases between them. The CDR3 loop spans 14 amino acids. The DNA of the CDR3 is TGCAGTGCTACTGCCCGGGTCTTGGAGGAAAAACTGTTTTTT. Translation: CSATARVLEEKLFF.

The V gene is TRBV12-3 or TRBV12-4, the J gene TRBJ2-1; D is tentatively TRBD1 or TRBD2 (5 bases each). The ends were cut back, 2 bases at V and 6 bases at J, with 11 bases in the middle. The CDR3 covers 14 residues. CDR3 residues: CASSLPGRSNEQFF. CDR3 nucleotides: TGTGCCAGCAGTTTACCGGGGCGGAGCAATGAGCAGTTCTTC.

Only a few counts were recorded for this clonotype. The chain links TRBV10-3 to TRBJ2-3, with 10 positions matching TRBD2. This CDR3 comprises 19 residues. Trimming cost V 0 bases and J 4 bases; bases outside gene matches: 13. Germline CDR1 is ENHRY and CDR2 is SYGVKD. The CDR3 nucleotides read TGTGCCATCAGTGAGTCGGGTTTAGCGGGAGGCCCACTATCAGATACGCAGTATTTT. Its translation is CAISESGLAGGPLSDTQYF.

This clonotype was counted only a few times. The chain employs TRBV20-1 and TRBJ1-2; 10 positions agree with TRBD1. Germline CDR1 reads DFQATT; CDR2 reads SNEGSKA (reference sequence). The ends lost 5 bases at V and 8 bases at J; junction bases unmatched: 11. The CDR3 totals 14 residues. The CDR3 here is CSAYTPGQGFGYTF. The CDR3 DNA follows: TGCAGTGCTTATACTCCGGGACAGGGGTTCGGCTACACCTTC.

This clonotype was seen repeatedly, ten times or more. The V call is TRBV9, the J call TRBJ2-5; D is perhaps TRBD2 (6 bases). Germline loops: CDR1 SGDLS, CDR2 YYNGEE. The germline V and J ends were trimmed by 3 bases and 2 bases, with 14 bases remaining between them. The CDR3 extends over 15 amino acids. This CDR3 reads CASSATGLTQETQYF. CDR3 DNA: TGTGCCAGCAGCGCCACGGGACTTACACAAGAGACCCAGTACTTC.

The chain joins TRBV18 to TRBJ2-1; TRBD2 matches 9 bases. CDR1 and CDR2 (germline): KGHSH, LQKENI. This CDR3 contains 14 residues. V lost 8 bases, J lost 5 bases, and 7 bases stayed unmatched. Written as DNA, the CDR3 is TGTGCCAGCGGCCGTAGCGGGGGACACAATGAGCAGTTCTTC. This encodes CASGRSGGHNEQFF.

This clonotype showed up just a few times. The rearrangement joins TRBV5-1 to TRBJ1-5; the D gene is possibly TRBD1 (6 bases). The V end was cut by 4 bases, the J end by 2 bases, with 16 bases between. This CDR3 has 16 amino acids. Per the germline V gene, CDR1 is SGHRS and CDR2 is YFSETQ. The CDR3 nucleotides read TGCGCCAGCAGCGAGGGGGGGGGCACGGGCAATCAGCCCCAGCATTTT. Protein: CASSEGGGTGNQPQHF.

V and J are TRBV20-1 and TRBJ2-2; 7 positions agree with TRBD2. In germline, CDR1 is DFQATT, CDR2 SNEGSKA (reference sequence). V lost 6 bases to trimming and J lost 7 bases; unmatched junction nucleotides: 14. This CDR3 has 15 residues. This chain's CDR3 is CSALYGAGLHGELFF. CDR3 DNA sequence: TGCAGTGCCCTGTACGGAGCGGGATTACACGGGGAGCTGTTTTTT.

This clonotype was observed a few times. The rearrangement uses TRBV12-3 or TRBV12-4 and TRBJ1-1, with a possible D match to TRBD1 (6 bases). The V gene lost 3 bases and the J gene lost 4 bases, with 21 bases spanning the gap. The CDR3 runs 17 residues. The CDR3 region is CASSFRVGSGTTTEAFF. For the CDR3, the DNA is TGTGCCAGCAGTTTCCGAGTAGGGAGCGGGACAACCACTGAAGCTTTCTTT.